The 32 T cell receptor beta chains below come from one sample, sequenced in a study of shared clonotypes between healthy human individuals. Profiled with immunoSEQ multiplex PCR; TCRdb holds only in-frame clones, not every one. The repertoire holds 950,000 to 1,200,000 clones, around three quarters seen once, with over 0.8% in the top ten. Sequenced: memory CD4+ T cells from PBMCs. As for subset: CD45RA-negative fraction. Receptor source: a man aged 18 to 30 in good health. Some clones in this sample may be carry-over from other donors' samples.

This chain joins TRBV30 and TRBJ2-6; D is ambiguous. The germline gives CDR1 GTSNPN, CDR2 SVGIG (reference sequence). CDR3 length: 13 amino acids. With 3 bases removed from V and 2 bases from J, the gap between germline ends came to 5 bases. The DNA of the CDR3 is TGTGCCTGGAGGGTCGCTGGGGCCAACGTCCTGACTTTC. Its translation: CAWRVAGANVLTF.

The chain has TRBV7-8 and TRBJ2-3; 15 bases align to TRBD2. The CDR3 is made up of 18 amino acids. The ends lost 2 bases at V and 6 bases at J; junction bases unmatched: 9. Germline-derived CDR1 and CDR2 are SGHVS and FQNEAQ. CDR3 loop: CASSLPRTSGRDWDTQYF. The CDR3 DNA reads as TGTGCCAGCAGCTTACCCCGGACTAGCGGGAGGGATTGGGATACGCAGTATTTT.

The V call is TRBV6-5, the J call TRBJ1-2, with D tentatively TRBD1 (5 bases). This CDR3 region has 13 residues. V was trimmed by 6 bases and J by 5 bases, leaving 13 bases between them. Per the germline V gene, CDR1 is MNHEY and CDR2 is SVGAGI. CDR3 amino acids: CASREAGSYGYTF. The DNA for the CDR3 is TGTGCCAGCAGGGAGGCAGGGTCGTATGGCTACACCTTC.

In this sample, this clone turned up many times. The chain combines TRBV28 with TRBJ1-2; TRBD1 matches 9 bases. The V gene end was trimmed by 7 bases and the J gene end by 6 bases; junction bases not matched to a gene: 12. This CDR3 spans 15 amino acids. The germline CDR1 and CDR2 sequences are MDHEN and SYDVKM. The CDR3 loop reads CASNTPGTGRNGYTF. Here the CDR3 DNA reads TGTGCCAGCAATACGCCAGGGACAGGGCGAAATGGCTACACCTTC.

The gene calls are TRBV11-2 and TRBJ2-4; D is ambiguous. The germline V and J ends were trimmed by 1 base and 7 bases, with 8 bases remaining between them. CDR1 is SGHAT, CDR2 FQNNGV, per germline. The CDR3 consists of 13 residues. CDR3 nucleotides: TGTGCCAGCAGCTTAGGGCTACTGAACATTCAGTACTTC. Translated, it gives CASSLGLLNIQYF.

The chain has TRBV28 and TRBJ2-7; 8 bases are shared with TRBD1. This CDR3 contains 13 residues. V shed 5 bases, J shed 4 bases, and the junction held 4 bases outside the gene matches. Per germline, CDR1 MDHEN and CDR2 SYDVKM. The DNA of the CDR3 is TGTGCCAGCAGTCAGGGGGCTTCTTACGAGCAGTACTTC. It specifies CASSQGASYEQYF.

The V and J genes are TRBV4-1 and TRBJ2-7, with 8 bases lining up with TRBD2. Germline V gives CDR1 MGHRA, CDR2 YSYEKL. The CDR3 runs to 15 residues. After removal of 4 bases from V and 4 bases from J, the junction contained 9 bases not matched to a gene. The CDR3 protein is CASSPLGTSIYEQYF. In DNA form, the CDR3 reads TGCGCCAGCAGCCCCCTCGGGACTAGTATATACGAGCAGTACTTC.

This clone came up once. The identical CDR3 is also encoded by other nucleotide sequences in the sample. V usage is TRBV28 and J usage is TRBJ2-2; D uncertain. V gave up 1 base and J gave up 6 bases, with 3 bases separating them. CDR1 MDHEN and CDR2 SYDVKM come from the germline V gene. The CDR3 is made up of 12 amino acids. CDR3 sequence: CASSLSSGELFF. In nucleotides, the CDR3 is TGTGCCAGCAGTTTATCATCCGGGGAGCTGTTTTTT. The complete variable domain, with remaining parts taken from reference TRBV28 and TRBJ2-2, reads DVKVTQSSRYLVKRTGEKVFLECVQDMDHENMFWYRQDPGLGLRLIYFSYDVKMKEKGDIPEGYSVSREKKERFSLILESASTNQTSMYLCASSLSSGELFFGEGSRLTVL.

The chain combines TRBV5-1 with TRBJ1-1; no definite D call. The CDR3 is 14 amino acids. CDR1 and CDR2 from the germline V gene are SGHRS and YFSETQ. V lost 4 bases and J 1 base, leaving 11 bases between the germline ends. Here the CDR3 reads CASSEGPTNTEAFF. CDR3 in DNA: TGCGCCAGCAGCGAAGGACCCACGAACACTGAAGCTTTCTTT.

The CDR3 is CASSEASSGTEQFF. For the CDR3, the DNA is TGTGCCAGCAGTGAAGCGTCTAGCGGAACTGAGCAGTTCTTC. The J gene is TRBJ2-1, the V gene TRBV2; 7 bases are a match to TRBD2. CDR1 is SNHLY, CDR2 FYNNEI, per germline. With V trimmed by 0 bases and J by 9 bases, 5 bases remained unmatched. CDR3 length: 14 residues.

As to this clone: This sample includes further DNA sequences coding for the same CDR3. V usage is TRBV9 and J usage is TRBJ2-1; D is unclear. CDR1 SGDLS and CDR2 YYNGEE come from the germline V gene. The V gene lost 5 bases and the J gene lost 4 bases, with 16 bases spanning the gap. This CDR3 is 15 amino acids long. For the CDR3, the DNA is TGTGCCAGCAGTGCCGATGGGTCGTCGTACAATGAGCAGTTCTTC. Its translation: CASSADGSSYNEQFF.

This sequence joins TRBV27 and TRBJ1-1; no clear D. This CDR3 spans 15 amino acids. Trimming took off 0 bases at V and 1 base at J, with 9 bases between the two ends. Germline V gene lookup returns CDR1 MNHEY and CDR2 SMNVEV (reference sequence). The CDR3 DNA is TGTGCCAGCAGTTTATCCCCCATCTGGAACACTGAAGCTTTCTTT. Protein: CASSLSPIWNTEAFF.

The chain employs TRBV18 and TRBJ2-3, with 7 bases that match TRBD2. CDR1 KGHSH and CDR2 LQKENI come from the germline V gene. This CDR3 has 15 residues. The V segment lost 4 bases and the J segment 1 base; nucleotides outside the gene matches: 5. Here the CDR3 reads CASSQGLGGTDTQYF. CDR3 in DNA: TGTGCCAGCTCACAAGGACTAGGGGGCACAGATACGCAGTATTTT. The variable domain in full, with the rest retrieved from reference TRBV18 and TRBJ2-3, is NAGVMQNPRHLVRRRGQEARLRCSPMKGHSHVYWYRQLPEEGLKFMVYLQKENIIDESGMPKERFSAEFPKEGPSILRIQQVVRGDSAAYFCASSQGLGGTDTQYFGPGTRLTVL.

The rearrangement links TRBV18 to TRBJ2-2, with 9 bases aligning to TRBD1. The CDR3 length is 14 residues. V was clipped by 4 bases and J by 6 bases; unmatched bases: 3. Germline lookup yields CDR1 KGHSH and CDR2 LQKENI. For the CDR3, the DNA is TGTGCCAGCTCACGGACAGGGGAAGCCGGGGAGCTGTTTTTT. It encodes CASSRTGEAGELFF. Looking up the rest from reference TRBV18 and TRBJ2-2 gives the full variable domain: NAGVMQNPRHLVRRRGQEARLRCSPMKGHSHVYWYRQLPEEGLKFMVYLQKENIIDESGMPKERFSAEFPKEGPSILRIQQVVRGDSAAYFCASSRTGEAGELFFGEGSRLTVL.

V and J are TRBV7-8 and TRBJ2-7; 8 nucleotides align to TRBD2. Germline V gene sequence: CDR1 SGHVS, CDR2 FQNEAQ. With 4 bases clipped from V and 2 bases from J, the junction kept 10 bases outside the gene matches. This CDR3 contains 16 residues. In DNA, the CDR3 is TGTGCCAGCAGCTACTCCCTAGCGGGCGCTACCTACGAGCAGTACTTC. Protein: CASSYSLAGATYEQYF.

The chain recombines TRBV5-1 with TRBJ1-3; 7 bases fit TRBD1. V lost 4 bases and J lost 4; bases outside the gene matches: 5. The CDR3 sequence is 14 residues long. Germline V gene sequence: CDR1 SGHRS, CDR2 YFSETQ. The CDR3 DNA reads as TGCGCCAGCAGCCGTGGGACAGAAGGAAACACCATATATTTT. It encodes CASSRGTEGNTIYF.

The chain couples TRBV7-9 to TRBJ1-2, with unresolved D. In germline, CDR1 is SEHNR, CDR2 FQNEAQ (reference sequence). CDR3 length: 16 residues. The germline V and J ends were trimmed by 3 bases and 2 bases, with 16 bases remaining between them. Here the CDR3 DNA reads TGTGCCAGCAGCTTGGCGCAGAGCGCAAAAAACTATGGCTACACCTTC. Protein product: CASSLAQSAKNYGYTF.

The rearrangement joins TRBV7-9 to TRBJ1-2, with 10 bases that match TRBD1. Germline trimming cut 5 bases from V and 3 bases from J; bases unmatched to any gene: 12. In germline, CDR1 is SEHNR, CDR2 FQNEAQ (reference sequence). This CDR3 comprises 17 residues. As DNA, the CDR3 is TGTGCCAGCAGCCGACCTATGAGGGGACAGGGGTACTATGGCTACACCTTC. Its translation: CASSRPMRGQGYYGYTF. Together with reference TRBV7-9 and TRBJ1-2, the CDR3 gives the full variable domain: DTGVSQNPRHKITKRGQNVTFRCDPISEHNRLYWYRQTLGQGPEFLTYFQNEAQLEKSRLLSDRFSAERPKGSFSTLEIQRTEQGDSAMYLCASSRPMRGQGYYGYTFGSGTRLTVV.

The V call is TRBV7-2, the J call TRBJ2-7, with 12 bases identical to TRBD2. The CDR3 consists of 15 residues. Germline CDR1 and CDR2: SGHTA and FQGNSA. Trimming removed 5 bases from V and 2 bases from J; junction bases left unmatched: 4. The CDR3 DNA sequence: TGTGCCAGCAGCATGACTAGCGGGAGCACCTACGAGCAGTACTTC. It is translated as CASSMTSGSTYEQYF.

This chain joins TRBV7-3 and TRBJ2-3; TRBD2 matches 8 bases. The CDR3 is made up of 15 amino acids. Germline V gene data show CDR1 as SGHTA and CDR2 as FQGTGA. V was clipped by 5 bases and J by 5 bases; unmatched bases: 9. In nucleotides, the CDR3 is TGTGCCAGCAGCCCCCTCGGGAGGGCCCAAGATACGCAGTATTTT. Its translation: CASSPLGRAQDTQYF.

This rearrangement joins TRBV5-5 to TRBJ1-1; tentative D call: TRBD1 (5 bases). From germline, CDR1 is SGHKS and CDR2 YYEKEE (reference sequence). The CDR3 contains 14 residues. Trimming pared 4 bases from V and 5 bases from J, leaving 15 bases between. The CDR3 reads CASSRGMSGTEAFF. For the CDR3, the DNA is TGTGCCAGCAGCCGGGGGATGAGTGGGACTGAAGCTTTCTTT.

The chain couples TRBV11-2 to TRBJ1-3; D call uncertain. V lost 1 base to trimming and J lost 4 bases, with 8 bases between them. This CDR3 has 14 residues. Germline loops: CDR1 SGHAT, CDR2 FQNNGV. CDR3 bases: TGTGCCAGCAGCTTAGCCGTACCCGGAAACACCATATATTTT. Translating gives CASSLAVPGNTIYF.

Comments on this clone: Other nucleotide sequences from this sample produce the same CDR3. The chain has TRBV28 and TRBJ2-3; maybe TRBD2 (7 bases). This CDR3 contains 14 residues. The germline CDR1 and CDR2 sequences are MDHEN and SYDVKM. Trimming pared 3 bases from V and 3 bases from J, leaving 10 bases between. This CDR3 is CASSFGGATDTQYF. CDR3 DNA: TGTGCCAGCAGTTTTGGGGGGGCGACAGATACGCAGTATTTT.

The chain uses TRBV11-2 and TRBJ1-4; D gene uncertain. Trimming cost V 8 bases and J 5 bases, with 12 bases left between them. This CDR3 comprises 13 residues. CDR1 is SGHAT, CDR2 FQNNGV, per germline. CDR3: CASQRAVNEKLFF. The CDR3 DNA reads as TGTGCCAGCCAGAGGGCAGTCAATGAAAAACTGTTTTTT.

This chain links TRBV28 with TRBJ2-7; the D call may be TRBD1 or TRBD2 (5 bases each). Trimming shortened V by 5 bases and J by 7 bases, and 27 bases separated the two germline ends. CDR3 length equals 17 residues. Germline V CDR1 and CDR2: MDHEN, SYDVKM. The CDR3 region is CASSLLPYGATLREQYF. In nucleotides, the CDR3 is TGTGCCAGCAGTCTACTCCCCTACGGGGCTACACTGAGGGAGCAGTACTTC.

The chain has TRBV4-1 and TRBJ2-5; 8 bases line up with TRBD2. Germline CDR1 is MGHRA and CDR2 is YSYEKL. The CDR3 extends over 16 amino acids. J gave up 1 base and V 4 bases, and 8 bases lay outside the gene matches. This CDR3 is CASSPHPTSGQETQYF. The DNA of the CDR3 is TGCGCCAGCAGCCCCCACCCCACTAGCGGCCAAGAGACCCAGTACTTC.

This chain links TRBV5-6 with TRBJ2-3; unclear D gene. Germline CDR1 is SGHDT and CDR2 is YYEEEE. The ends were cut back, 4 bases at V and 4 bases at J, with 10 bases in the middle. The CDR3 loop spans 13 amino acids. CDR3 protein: CASSAQLSDTQYF. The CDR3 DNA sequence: TGTGCCAGCAGCGCCCAGTTATCAGATACGCAGTATTTT.

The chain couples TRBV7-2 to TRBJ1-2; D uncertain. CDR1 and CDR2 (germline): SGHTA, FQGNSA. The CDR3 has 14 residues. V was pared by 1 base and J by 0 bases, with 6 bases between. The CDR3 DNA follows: TGTGCCAGCAGCTTAGAGGGAGCTAACTATGGCTACACCTTC. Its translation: CASSLEGANYGYTF.

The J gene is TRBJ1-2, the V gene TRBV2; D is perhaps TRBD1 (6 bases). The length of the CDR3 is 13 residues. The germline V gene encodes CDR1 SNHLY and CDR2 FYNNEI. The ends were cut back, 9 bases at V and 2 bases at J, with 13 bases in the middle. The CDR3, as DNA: TGTGCCAGTGCGCCGGGGGCGAACTATGGCTACACCTTC. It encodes CASAPGANYGYTF.

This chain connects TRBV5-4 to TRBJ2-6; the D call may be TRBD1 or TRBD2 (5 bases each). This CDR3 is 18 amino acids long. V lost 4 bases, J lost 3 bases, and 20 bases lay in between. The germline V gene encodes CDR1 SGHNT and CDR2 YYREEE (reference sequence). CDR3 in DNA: TGTGCCAGCAGCCCCCCCGGGGCAGTCCCTCGTGGGGCCAACGTCCTGACTTTC. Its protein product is CASSPPGAVPRGANVLTF.

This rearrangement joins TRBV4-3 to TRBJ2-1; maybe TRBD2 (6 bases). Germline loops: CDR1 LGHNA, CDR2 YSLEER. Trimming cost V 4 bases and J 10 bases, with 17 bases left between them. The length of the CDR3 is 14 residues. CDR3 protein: CASSPSGERGEQFF. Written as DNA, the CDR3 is TGCGCCAGCAGCCCATCCGGGGAACGGGGGGAGCAGTTCTTC.

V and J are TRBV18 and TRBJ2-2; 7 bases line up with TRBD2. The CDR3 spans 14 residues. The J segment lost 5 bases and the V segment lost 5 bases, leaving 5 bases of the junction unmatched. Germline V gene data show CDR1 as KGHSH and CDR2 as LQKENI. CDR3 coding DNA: TGTGCCAGCTCAGCCCTCGGGGGGACCGGGGAGCTGTTTTTT. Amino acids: CASSALGGTGELFF.